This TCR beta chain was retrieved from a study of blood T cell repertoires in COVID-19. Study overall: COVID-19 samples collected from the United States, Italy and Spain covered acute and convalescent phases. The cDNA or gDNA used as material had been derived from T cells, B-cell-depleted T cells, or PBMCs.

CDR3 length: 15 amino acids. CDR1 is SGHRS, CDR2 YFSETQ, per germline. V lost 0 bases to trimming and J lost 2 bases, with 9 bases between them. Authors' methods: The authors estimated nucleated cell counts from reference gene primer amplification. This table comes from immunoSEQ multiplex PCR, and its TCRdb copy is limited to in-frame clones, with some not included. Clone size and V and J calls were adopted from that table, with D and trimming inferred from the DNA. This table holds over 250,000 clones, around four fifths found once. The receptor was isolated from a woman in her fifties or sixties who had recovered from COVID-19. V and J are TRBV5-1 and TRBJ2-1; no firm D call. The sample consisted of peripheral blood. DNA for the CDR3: TGCGCCAGCAGCTTGGACGGGTATACCTACAATGAGCAGTTCTTC. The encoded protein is CASSLDGYTYNEQFF.